This TCR beta chain originates from a study of T cell responses to AZD1222 COVID-19 vaccine. Study summary: Second doses were pooled across both intervals (about 4 or about 12 weeks).

This CDR3 region has 17 residues. The V gene lost 0 bases and the J gene lost 0 bases, with 12 bases spanning the gap. Germline CDR1 and CDR2: SGHTA and FQGTGA. Overall study results and limits: White British ancestry dominated among donors, who included more females, and clonal diversity was possibly underestimated.

Notes on this clone: Its antigen is currently unknown.

The protocol was immunoSEQ multiplex PCR, while the TCRdb copy is restricted to in-frame clones and leaves out a portion. The sample records roughly 100,000 clones, roughly 87% being singletons. The sequence was collected from an adult in good health. This specimen consisted of peripheral blood, obtained on day 0 of AZD1222 vaccination. V is TRBV7-3 and J is TRBJ2-1; unclear D gene. As DNA, the CDR3 is TGTGCCAGCAGCTTAACTTTAGGCGTCAGCTCCTACAATGAGCAGTTCTTC. Protein: CASSLTLGVSSYNEQFF.